The 23 T cell receptor beta chains below come from one sample, sequenced in a study of blood T cell repertoires in COVID-19. The repertoire was sequenced with immunoSEQ multiplex PCR; TCRdb's copy has only in-frame clones and lacks some. The sample yields around 140,000 clones, about 91% seen once. Sequencing was performed on peripheral blood. The source of these receptors is a man in his forties or fifties with acute or convalescent COVID-19.

The chain combines TRBV3-1 (or the pseudogene TRBV3-2) with TRBJ2-1; 9 positions agree with TRBD2. After removal of 8 bases from V and 6 bases from J, the junction contained 14 bases not matched to a gene. Germline lookup yields CDR1 LGHDT and CDR2 YNNKEL (reference sequence). This CDR3 comprises 16 residues. The CDR3, as DNA: TGTGCCAGCTCACACCGCGAGCGGGAGGTATCCAATGAGCAGTTCTTC. It translates to CASSHREREVSNEQFF.

In the case of this clone: Other nucleotide sequences in the sample specify the same CDR3. The V and J genes are TRBV2 and TRBJ1-5; tentative D call: TRBD1 (5 bases). Germline V gives CDR1 SNHLY, CDR2 FYNNEI. V lost 1 base and J 2 bases, leaving 9 bases between the germline ends. The CDR3 has 15 amino acids. The chain's CDR3 is CASSEEGLGNQPQHF. As DNA, the CDR3 is TGTGCCAGCAGTGAAGAGGGGCTGGGCAATCAGCCCCAGCATTTT.

This clone was picked up a small number of times. This sequence joins TRBV7-2 and TRBJ1-1; D remains ambiguous. Trimming stripped 1 base from V and 1 base from J, with 7 bases between. The CDR3 spans 14 residues. CDR1 SGHTA and CDR2 FQGNSA come from the germline V gene. CDR3 nucleotide sequence: TGTGCCAGCAGCTTAGTTCGGGGGAACACTGAAGCTTTCTTT. Translating it yields CASSLVRGNTEAFF.

The chain carries TRBV9 and TRBJ2-3; D is uncertain. V was trimmed by 0 bases and J by 5 bases, leaving 16 bases between them. CDR3 size: 16 residues. The germline CDR1 and CDR2 sequences are SGDLS and YYNGEE. CDR3 region: CASSVAPLVPQDTQYF. CDR3 nucleotide sequence: TGTGCCAGCAGCGTAGCCCCCCTGGTCCCACAAGATACGCAGTATTTT.

The gene calls are TRBV7-9 and TRBJ1-1; D remains unclear. Germline loops: CDR1 SEHNR, CDR2 FQNEAQ (reference sequence). The CDR3 covers 14 residues. Deletions cut 2 bases from V and 0 bases from J, with 7 bases between. CDR3 nucleotide sequence: TGTGCCAGCAGCTTACAGGCACTGAACACTGAAGCTTTCTTT. It yields the protein CASSLQALNTEAFF.

The gene calls are TRBV5-6 and TRBJ1-3; the D is unclear. CDR3 length: 14 amino acids. The germline V gene has CDR1 SGHDT and CDR2 YYEEEE. The ends were cut back, 1 base at V and 3 bases at J, with 8 bases in the middle. The chain's CDR3 is CASSLWAVGNTIYF. CDR3 in DNA: TGTGCCAGCAGCTTGTGGGCAGTTGGAAACACCATATATTTT.

The V call is TRBV20-1, the J call TRBJ2-5; 8 bases line up with TRBD2. The CDR3 covers 11 residues. Germline V gives CDR1 DFQATT, CDR2 SNEGSKA (reference sequence). CDR3 region: CTPGGRETQYF. CDR3 sequence (DNA): TGCACCCCGGGGGGGAGGGAGACCCAGTACTTC.

The CDR3, as DNA: TGTGCCAGCAGTTTGCCCCCAGGGCCCCAGCATTTT. Translation gives CASSLPPGPQHF. This chain joins TRBV27 and TRBJ1-5; D uncertain. The CDR3 is 12 amino acids. Germline-derived CDR1 and CDR2 are MNHEY and SMNVEV (reference sequence). Trimming stripped 3 bases from V and 9 bases from J, with 9 bases between.

The V call is TRBV3-1 (or the pseudogene TRBV3-2), the J call TRBJ1-5; D is undetermined. The CDR3 runs 14 residues. Per germline, CDR1 LGHDT and CDR2 YNNKEL (reference sequence). V lost 1 base and J 0 bases, leaving 4 bases between the germline ends. The CDR3 protein is CASSQGDSNQPQHF. As DNA, the CDR3 is TGTGCCAGCAGCCAAGGAGATAGCAATCAGCCCCAGCATTTT.

In regard to this clone: This specimen includes other DNA sequences encoding the same CDR3. This chain joins TRBV28 and TRBJ1-2, with D possibly being TRBD1 (6 bases). The germline CDR1 and CDR2 sequences are MDHEN and SYDVKM. This CDR3 spans 14 amino acids. V gave up 2 bases and J gave up 2 bases, with 9 bases separating them. In DNA form, the CDR3 reads TGTGCCAGCAGTTTAGTCCAGGGGAACTATGGCTACACCTTC. Translating gives CASSLVQGNYGYTF.

CDR3 sequence reads: CASREDRVNPLHF. CDR3 bases: TGTGCCAGTAGGGAGGACAGGGTAAACCCCCTCCACTTT. The chain is built from TRBV19 and TRBJ1-6, with 8 bases aligning to TRBD1. This CDR3 has 13 residues. Germline V gene sequence: CDR1 LNHDA, CDR2 SQIVND (reference sequence). The V gene end was trimmed by 6 bases and the J gene end by 13 bases; junction bases not matched to a gene: 8.

The DNA of the CDR3 is TGCGCCAGCAGCTACGGACAGTCGGGAAACACCATATATTTT. It yields the protein CASSYGQSGNTIYF. V is TRBV5-1 and J is TRBJ1-3; D perhaps matches TRBD1 (6 bases). With 3 bases removed from V and 4 bases from J, the gap between germline ends came to 11 bases. The CDR3 contains 14 residues. The V gene's germline CDR1 is SGHRS and CDR2 YFSETQ.

The V gene is TRBV28, the J gene TRBJ1-5; possible D gene TRBD1, 6 bases. Per the germline V gene, CDR1 is MDHEN and CDR2 is SYDVKM. The CDR3 is 18 residues long. V was shortened by 4 bases and J by 0 bases, with 19 bases between the two germline ends. The chain's CDR3 is CASSSPKDSQISNQPQHF. The CDR3 nucleotides are TGTGCCAGCAGTTCCCCCAAGGACAGCCAAATTAGCAATCAGCCCCAGCATTTT. Together with reference TRBV28 and TRBJ1-5, the CDR3 gives the full variable domain: DVKVTQSSRYLVKRTGEKVFLECVQDMDHENMFWYRQDPGLGLRLIYFSYDVKMKEKGDIPEGYSVSREKKERFSLILESASTNQTSMYLCASSSPKDSQISNQPQHFGDGTRLSIL.

V usage is TRBV7-9 and J usage is TRBJ1-1, with D possibly matching TRBD1 (6 bases). Between the trimmed V and J ends, which lost 5 bases and 1 base, there was a span of 14 bases. The CDR3 is made up of 15 amino acids. Per the germline V gene, CDR1 is SEHNR and CDR2 is FQNEAQ (reference sequence). For the CDR3, the DNA is TGTGCCAGCAGCCCCGAGCGGGGGCCGAACACTGAAGCTTTCTTT. Translating gives CASSPERGPNTEAFF. Supplemented by reference TRBV7-9 and TRBJ1-1, the full variable domain reads DTGVSQNPRHKITKRGQNVTFRCDPISEHNRLYWYRQTLGQGPEFLTYFQNEAQLEKSRLLSDRFSAERPKGSFSTLEIQRTEQGDSAMYLCASSPERGPNTEAFFGQGTRLTVV.

J is TRBJ1-4 and V is TRBV18, with TRBD1 identical over 8 bases. The CDR3 contains 18 residues. Germline trimming cut 1 base from V and 4 bases from J; bases unmatched to any gene: 11. CDR1 and CDR2 (germline): KGHSH, LQKENI. CDR3 sequence: CASSPLASRGQVNEKLFF. Written as DNA, the CDR3 is TGTGCCAGCTCACCACTGGCGAGCAGGGGGCAGGTTAATGAAAAACTGTTTTTT.

The V and J genes are TRBV28 and TRBJ2-3; D possibly corresponds to TRBD1 (5 bases). Germline V gene lookup returns CDR1 MDHEN and CDR2 SYDVKM. The CDR3 sequence is 13 residues long. V was shortened by 3 bases and J by 4 bases, with 8 bases between the two germline ends. Here the CDR3 DNA reads TGTGCCAGCAGTTTCCCGACAGCAGATACGCAGTATTTT. Translated, it gives CASSFPTADTQYF. The full variable domain, rest sourced from reference TRBV28 and TRBJ2-3, is DVKVTQSSRYLVKRTGEKVFLECVQDMDHENMFWYRQDPGLGLRLIYFSYDVKMKEKGDIPEGYSVSREKKERFSLILESASTNQTSMYLCASSFPTADTQYFGPGTRLTVL.

This rearrangement joins TRBV27 to TRBJ1-2; 8 bases map to TRBD1. The CDR3 contains 15 residues. V lost 7 bases and J lost 7; bases outside the gene matches: 14. Germline V gene data show CDR1 as MNHEY and CDR2 as SMNVEV (reference sequence). The CDR3 here is CASISDRRGRFGYTF. The CDR3 DNA follows: TGTGCCAGCATCTCGGACCGCAGGGGGCGGTTTGGCTACACCTTC.

The chain joins TRBV11-2 to TRBJ1-4; unclear D gene. CDR1 is SGHAT and CDR2 is FQNNGV in the germline V gene. This CDR3 region has 15 residues. Trimming pared 5 bases from V and 7 bases from J, leaving 17 bases between. DNA for the CDR3: TGTGCCAGCAGCCTAGGTGGAGGGCTGCCTGAAAAACTGTTTTTT. It translates to CASSLGGGLPEKLFF.

The rearrangement links TRBV27 to TRBJ1-1, with D tentatively TRBD1 (5 bases). The CDR3 length is 16 residues. Germline V lookup: CDR1 MNHEY, CDR2 SMNVEV (reference sequence). V was shortened by 5 bases and J by 0 bases, with 16 bases between the two germline ends. The CDR3 here is CASSPGRGMMNTEAFF. CDR3 coding DNA: TGTGCCAGCAGTCCGGGCCGGGGGATGATGAACACTGAAGCTTTCTTT.

The chain combines TRBV27 with TRBJ1-5; a possible D gene is TRBD1 (6 bases). Trimming shortened V by 3 bases and J by 7 bases, and 7 bases separated the two germline ends. The CDR3 runs to 12 residues. Germline CDR1 and CDR2: MNHEY and SMNVEV (reference sequence). This CDR3 is CASSFRGQPQHF. For the CDR3, the DNA is TGTGCCAGCAGTTTTAGGGGGCAGCCCCAGCATTTT.

This chain links TRBV7-9 with TRBJ2-2; no reliable D call. The germline V and J ends were trimmed by 0 bases and 4 bases, with 6 bases remaining between them. CDR1 is SEHNR, CDR2 FQNEAQ, per germline (reference sequence). CDR3 length: 14 amino acids. DNA for the CDR3: TGTGCCAGCAGCTTAGCGGCAAGCACCGGGGAGCTGTTTTTT. Its translation: CASSLAASTGELFF.

For the CDR3, the DNA is TGTGCCAGCAGCATAACAGGGGGCGCTGAAAAACTGTTTTTT. Protein sequence: CASSITGGAEKLFF. The V gene is TRBV7-9, the J gene TRBJ1-4; 9 bases map to TRBD1. After removal of 5 bases from V and 7 bases from J, the junction contained 5 bases not matched to a gene. The CDR3 is made up of 14 amino acids. Germline V gene data show CDR1 as SEHNR and CDR2 as FQNEAQ (reference sequence).

The V call is TRBV5-1, the J call TRBJ2-2; 9 bases align to TRBD1. The CDR3 is 15 amino acids. Germline V CDR1 and CDR2: SGHRS, YFSETQ. The J segment lost 3 bases and the V segment lost 2 bases, leaving 2 bases of the junction unmatched. In nucleotides, the CDR3 is TGCGCCAGCAGCTTCAGACAGGGGGACACCGGGGAGCTGTTTTTT. Translation gives CASSFRQGDTGELFF.